Listed below are T cell receptor beta chains from one sample, sequenced in a study of shared clonotypes between healthy human individuals. Sequencing used immunoSEQ multiplex PCR; TCRdb keeps in-frame clones, though not all of them. Among hundreds of thousands of clones listed, 96% were seen once. The sequenced material came from naive CD8+ T cells sorted from blood. The receptors shown here come from a woman under 40 in good health. Both conserved end residues are part of each CDR3. A D gene is named only where the DNA matches it firmly.

>TRBD2|TRBJ2-1|TRBV7-8|15
CASSLPAGGRNEQFF
>-|TRBJ1-1|TRBV2|12
CASEGDNTEAFF
>-|TRBJ2-7|TRBV5-6|12
CASSSYRHEQYF
>-|-|TRBV7-9|13
CASSPDTSYEQYF
>-|TRBJ2-1|TRBV9|13
CASSVASYNEQFF
>-|TRBJ2-7|TRBV27|13
CASKPGTGYEQYF
>TRBD2|TRBJ2-3|TRBV11-2|15
CASSFKREWTDTQYF
>-|TRBJ2-7|TRBV28|16
CASSPDVATLAYEQYF
>TRBD1|TRBJ2-1|TRBV5-1|17
CASSVPTGQGTYNEQFF
>-|TRBJ2-3|TRBV28|16
CASSLLIVGSTDTQYF
>-|TRBJ1-4|TRBV5-1|13
CASSFTGNEKLFF
>TRBD2|TRBJ2-3|TRBV5-6|15
CASSLRGGITDTQYF
>-|TRBJ2-1|TRBV19|14
CATADSSSYNEQFF
>-|TRBJ2-7|TRBV2|14
CASSENFSSYEQYF
>TRBD1|TRBJ1-5|TRBV19|15
CASSYRGYSNQPQHF
>TRBD1|TRBJ2-3|TRBV27|15
CASSSGGQGTDTQYF
>-|TRBJ1-5|TRBV4-1|15
CASSQDRSRNQPQHF
>-|TRBJ1-3|TRBV4-1|15
CASSQEELAGNTIYF
>-|TRBJ2-5|TRBV5-4|13
CASTLDSQETQYF
>-|TRBJ1-1|TRBV29-1|11
CSVLRGTEAFF
>-|TRBJ2-3|TRBV10-1|14
CASSEAPSAGTQYF
>TRBD2|TRBJ2-7|TRBV27|15
CASSLGSGRSYEQYF
>-|TRBJ2-5|TRBV7-9|14
CASSPSGDGVTQYF
>TRBD1|TRBJ2-1|TRBV2|16
CASSGVVRGLGNEQFF
>-|TRBJ2-7|TRBV10-2|13
CASSDEGDYEQYF
>-|TRBJ2-7|TRBV7-8|18
CASSLALAFSGASYEQYF
>-|TRBJ1-1|TRBV25-1|12
CASSQQGAEAFF
>TRBD1|TRBJ1-2|TRBV10-2|14
CASSEDREFKGYTF
>TRBD1|TRBJ2-1|TRBV25-1|15
CASSDGTGVWNEQFF
>-|TRBJ2-7|TRBV6-6|15
CASSYYSGPTVEQYF
>-|TRBJ2-7|TRBV27|16
CASSFVTGNAAYEQYF
>TRBD1|TRBJ2-1|TRBV28|16
CASSFTGQGIYNEQFF
>-|TRBJ1-2|TRBV9|14
CASGPRNVNYGYTF
>-|TRBJ2-3|TRBV7-9|16
CASSLAPRDLTDTQYF
>-|TRBJ1-1|TRBV30|12
CAWSYFRVGAFF
>-|TRBJ2-7|TRBV19|14
CASSADTEDYEQYF
>TRBD1|TRBJ2-7|TRBV5-1|14
CASSLGGQGYEQYF
>TRBD2|TRBJ2-3|TRBV25-1|18
CASSEYGASGSRTDTQYF
>-|TRBJ2-2|TRBV11-2|14
CASSLVSFGGELFF
>TRBD2|TRBJ2-3|TRBV28|16
CASSPGLAGGTDTQYF
>-|TRBJ2-7|TRBV13|14
CASSPQDAVGEQYF
>-|TRBJ1-3|TRBV7-9|12
CASSYSGNTIYF
>TRBD1|TRBJ2-6|TRBV5-1|16
CASSPWTGEGANVLTF
>-|TRBJ2-7|TRBV13|15
CASTRKGVGSYEQYF
>-|TRBJ2-1|TRBV30|15
CAWSVGFGTYNEQFF